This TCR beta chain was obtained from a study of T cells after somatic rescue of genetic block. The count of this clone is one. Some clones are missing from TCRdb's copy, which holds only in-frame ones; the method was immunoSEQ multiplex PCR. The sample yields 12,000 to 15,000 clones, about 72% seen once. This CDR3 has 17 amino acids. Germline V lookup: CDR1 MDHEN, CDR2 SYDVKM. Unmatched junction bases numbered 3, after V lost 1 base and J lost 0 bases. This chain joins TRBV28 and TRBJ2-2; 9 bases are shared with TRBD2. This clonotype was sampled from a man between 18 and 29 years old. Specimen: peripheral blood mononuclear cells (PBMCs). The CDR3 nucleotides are TGTGCCAGCAGTTTATACGCTAGCGGGACGAACACCGGGGAGCTGTTTTTT. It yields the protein CASSLYASGTNTGELFF.